A few counts support the clone carrying this T cell receptor beta chain. No antigen is known for it. Regions amplified from RNA transcripts were the TCR beta CDR3 regions. Using the HTBI primer set, a first-round RT-PCR was run on the TCR CDR3. Via MiXCR, TCRdb re-called the multiplex PCR reads, giving one row per CDR3 protein. This sample carries about 640,000 distinct CDR3 sequences, less than 25% of them seen once, and the ten largest clones take 34%. The CDR3 contains 13 residues. Germline-derived CDR1 and CDR2 are SGHDN and FVKESK. V was shortened by 0 bases and J by 7 bases, with 9 bases between the two germline ends. For the diagnoses, clinical symptoms, serum thyroxine and TRAb, thyroid ultrasound and orbital computed tomography were used. These data belong to a study of T cells in Graves' hyperthyroidism and ophthalmopathy. Study-wide context: The blood sample was taken at first diagnosis, before treatment began.

Study observations and caveats: The model anticipated ophthalmopathy a median around six months pre-onset. From stable hyperthyroidism, ophthalmopathy was separated by a 13 V-J model.

Sequencing was performed on blood. The chain joins TRBV14 to TRBJ1-2; maybe TRBD1 (6 bases). This TCR was sampled from a man aged 30 to 39 with Graves' ophthalmopathy. CDR3 bases: TGTGCCAGCAGCCAAGATCCGGGGGCTGGCTACACCTTC. It specifies CASSQDPGAGYTF.